The rows below give T cell receptor beta chains drawn from one sample of a study of beta chain features in type 1 diabetes. The assay was immunoSEQ multiplex PCR, and TCRdb's table has in-frame clones only and misses some. Here the sample spans some 700,000 clones, 13% being singletons. Specimen: naive CD4+ T cells from blood. Every receptor here comes from a man aged 18 to 29 with type 1 diabetes. CDR3s include the opening cysteine and the closing phenylalanine or tryptophan. The D gene is left open where the match is weak. Where a row states a size, it is once, few, many or the class of an expanded clone; other rows omit it.

>TRBV5-1|TRBJ1-4|NA|NA
CASSLDAGGNEKLFF
TGCGCCAGCAGCTTGGATGCGGGAGGAAATGAAAAACTGTTTTTT
>TRBV30|TRBJ2-3|few|TRBD2
CAWSLNAGGGDTQYF
TGTGCCTGGAGCCTAAACGCGGGGGGAGGTGATACGCAGTATTTT
>TRBV18|TRBJ2-7|NA|NA
CASSPPSLGSYEQYF
TGTGCCAGCTCACCACCAAGTCTGGGGTCCTACGAGCAGTACTTC
>TRBV18|TRBJ2-3|NA|TRBD2
CASAYVAGVDPDTQYF
TGTGCCAGCGCCTACGTGGCGGGGGTGGATCCAGATACGCAGTATTTT
>TRBV6-8|TRBJ2-2|few|NA
CASSPVSGATGELFF
TGTGCCAGCAGTCCCGTTTCGGGGGCAACCGGGGAGCTGTTTTTT
>TRBV4-1|TRBJ2-7|few|NA
CASSSLGAGTSYEQYF
TGCGCCAGCAGCTCATTAGGGGCAGGAACCTCCTACGAGCAGTACTTC
>TRBV6-5|TRBJ1-2|few|TRBD1
CASNKLGQELGYTF
TGTGCCAGCAACAAACTGGGACAGGAGCTTGGCTACACCTTC
>TRBV10-3|TRBJ1-4|NA|NA
CAIQGTEGEKLFF
TGTGCCATCCAGGGGACTGAGGGTGAAAAACTGTTTTTT
>TRBV6-1|TRBJ1-5|NA|TRBD1
CASSGLQGRGNQPQHF
TGTGCCAGCAGTGGCTTACAGGGGAGAGGCAATCAGCCCCAGCATTTT
>TRBV6-5|TRBJ2-3|NA|NA
CASSPRGLTDTQYF
TGTGCCAGCAGTCCAAGGGGATTAACAGATACGCAGTATTTT
>TRBV6-1|TRBJ2-1|few|NA
CASSPSQSSYNEQFF
TGTGCCAGCAGCCCCTCGCAGAGCTCCTACAATGAGCAGTTCTTC
>TRBV5-1|TRBJ2-1|NA|TRBD1
CATSGQDDSYNEQFF
TGCGCCACCTCCGGACAGGACGACTCCTACAATGAGCAGTTCTTC
>TRBV10-3|TRBJ2-3|NA|NA
CAISVLITDTQYF
TGTGCCATCAGTGTACTGATCACAGATACGCAGTATTTT
>TRBV28|TRBJ2-7|few|NA
CASSSGPIYEQYF
TGTGCCAGCAGTTCGGGACCTATCTACGAGCAGTACTTC
>TRBV25-1|TRBJ1-4|NA|NA
CASSGDGGNEKLFF
TGTGCCAGCAGTGGAGACGGGGGAAATGAAAAACTGTTTTTT
>TRBV6-5|TRBJ2-7|NA|TRBD1
CASSLWTGSYEQYF
TGTGCCAGCAGTCTATGGACAGGCTCCTACGAGCAGTACTTC
>TRBV5-1|TRBJ2-7|few|TRBD1
CASSATTGPTYEQYF
TGCGCCAGCAGCGCGACGACAGGGCCTACCTACGAGCAGTACTTC
>TRBV30|TRBJ1-6|NA|TRBD1
CAWSGQGSSPLHF
TGTGCCTGGAGTGGACAGGGGAGCTCACCCCTCCACTTT